This T cell receptor beta chain was recovered during a study of cytomegalovirus exposure and HLA in healthy donors (dated by TCRdb to about 2017). Notes on the research overall: According to an earlier analysis of a few hundred of the donors, some 180 million T cells yielded over 90 million unique TCR beta sequences and about 300 Gb of sequence data. Roughly 300 gigabases of sequencing data and some 85 million unique TCR sequences were included in an early release covering around 650 HLA-typed donors. Of the approximately 400 genotyped donors, about 84% fell in the genetic ancestry cluster associated with self-reported Caucasian donors. The study was designed to test whether signatures of past pathogen exposure could be identified by cataloging public T cell receptors. Using immunosequencing, the study profiled T cell repertoires from 550 to 750 subjects and related those repertoires to cytomegalovirus serostatus. Besides the first cohort of 666 subjects, a separate validation cohort made up of 120 different subjects was used. High-throughput TCR immunosequencing, statistical association of individual TCRs with disease status, and machine learning were combined to predict cytomegalovirus infection status. To study patterns of TCR occurrence, a later analysis re-analyzed previously published TCR beta repertoires from around 660 donors and added high-resolution HLA genotyping. Rather than drawing on any new phenotypic data, the later analysis identified candidate immune exposures from TCR beta sequences and the way those sequences occurred across donors. To decide whether each TCR beta V gene segment behaved as functional or pseudogenic, an earlier analysis of approximately 590 of the donors relied on high-throughput TCR beta sequencing. Alongside the repertoire data, information on donor age, sex, ethnicity and CMV serostatus was compiled. A later genetic analysis used genome-wide SNP genotypes for about 60% of the 666 donors, treating that subset as a discovery cohort. Every repertoire in the discovery cohort had been generated on one and the same sequencing platform. Both class I and class II loci were covered by HLA typing, at four-digit resolution. The number of donors typed differed by locus, with roughly 620-630 for A, B, C, DRB1 and DQB1, around 500 for DQA1, 600 to 610 for DPA1, and some 440 for DPB1. Because of strong linkage in the cohort, four to six DR-DQ haplotypes were treated as single units for association and clustering. Among roughly 370 genotyped donors of the cohort, an average of approximately 240,000 unique TCR beta nucleotide sequences were sequenced per donor, roughly 18% of them non-productive. Study-wide conclusions, independent of this receptor: This cohort had only TCR beta chains sequenced, and the lack of alpha or paired-chain data limited which features could be detected. Cytomegalovirus status was reported to be diagnosed by the classifier with high specificity and sensitivity in both the original and validation cohorts. In a later genetic analysis, a missense DCLRE1C variant was associated with V-gene and J-gene trimming of TCR beta chains, and the association was replicated in an independent cohort. It was suggested by the authors that the approach could potentially be generalized to other disease states and immunological phenotypes. A further reported finding was that TCR beta sequences accurately predicted the HLA-A and HLA-B alleles for most subjects in the first cohort. A later analysis associated 17,000 or so TCR beta sequences with specific HLA alleles at a false discovery rate of 0.05. When HLA alleles, especially DR and DQ, strongly co-occurred, TCR associations were difficult to assign to individual alleles. Because counts were too low, roughly 16 rarely observed V segments, including chromosome 9 orphons, were left out of the earlier analysis of some 600 of the donors. A later analysis reported that several top co-occurrence clusters appeared linked to parvovirus B19, influenza, CMV and Epstein-Barr virus. In a later analysis, most CMV-associated TCR beta chains were found to appear HLA-restricted, with HLA associations seemingly driven largely by CMV exposure. In vitro tests confirmed that three of the cytomegalovirus-associated TCR beta chains recognize cytomegalovirus antigens. Compared with equally common non-associated chains, HLA-associated TCR beta chains in a later analysis were more clonally expanded and had lower generation probabilities. Some IMGT-functional V segments, including TRBV6-2 and TRBV6-3, could not be told apart with the 87-base-pair reads, so those segments were excluded. A cluster of highly shared sequence variants was judged likely to represent a technical artifact of the sequencing pipeline. Roughly uniform sequencing depth across donors was assumed in presence/absence analyses, although this assumption may not hold. Because HLA typing was unavailable for some donors at each locus, only the typed subset was used in association tests. While some public TCRs were present in many individuals, most TCR sequences turned up only very rarely across donors. According to a later analysis, TCR association rates differed among HLA loci, with DRB1 alleles showing the most associated TCRs and HLA-C alleles showing the fewest. Linkage disequilibrium might explain the correlated functional status among segregating V segments, but an unknown experimental factor could not be ruled out. In an earlier analysis of around 600 of the donors, most TCR beta V segments appeared in productive rearrangements about 90% or about 30% of the time, broadly matching IMGT annotations. The study gave a list of 150 to 200 TCR beta chains associated with cytomegalovirus. CMV serostatus was the only immune exposure information available for the cohort. According to a later genetic analysis, donors in an Asian-associated ancestry cluster had fewer N-insertions in productive TCRs than the approximately 690-donor mean.

For this clone: The antigen it binds to is not known. Within one base of it there is no much larger clone, and no base qualities were kept.

The CDR3 starts with the cysteine, ends with the phenylalanine, and has 15 residues. Just the 45-base CDR3 DNA is kept, in frame starting at base 1. In the germline V gene, CDR1 corresponds to SNHLY and CDR2 to FYNNEI. V ends up 7 bases short and J 2 bases short, with an unmatched junction base count of 8. The cohort consisted of 670 or so healthy bone marrow donors. At the time of sampling, all cohort members were nominally healthy, though unrecorded immune exposures were likely present. The donor was CMV seropositive and was included in the group of 250 to 300 seropositive cohort members. Every donor gave a peripheral blood sample, and the peripheral blood mononuclear cells from that sample were used for TCR beta sequencing. The Qiagen DNeasy Blood Extraction Kit was used to extract genomic DNA from the blood cell samples. The method was the immunoSEQ multiplex PCR assay. For the multiplex PCR, a mixture combining 60 forward primers for TCR Vbeta segments and 13 reverse primers for TCR Jbeta segments was used. A multiplex PCR assay on genomic DNA amplified the CDR3 region of rearranged TCR beta genes. The amplified TCR beta libraries were sequenced on the Illumina HiSeq System as 87-base-pair reads. The source study handled its data this way. A later analysis tallied around 82 million unique TCR beta chains across the 666 repertoires, and 10 million to 11 million of those chains were shared by two or more donors. To remove PCR and sequencing errors, raw reads were error-corrected and collapsed into unique sequences using a nearest-neighbor algorithm that merged closely related sequences. V, D and J gene segments were assigned by aligning CDR3 sequences to IMGT reference sequences. Each retained sequence needed at least a six-nucleotide match to both a V gene segment and a J gene segment. Rearrangements were classified as productive when the CDR3 lacked stop codons and remained in frame with V and J, and all other rearrangements were classified as non-productive. Following IMGT convention, CDR3 was defined as the stretch from the second conserved V-encoded cysteine to the conserved J-encoded phenylalanine. Sequences without an unambiguous match to a single V gene segment were excluded from the earlier analysis of 587 of the donors. An earlier analysis of approximately 590 of the donors classified V segments as functional when productive rearrangements were above 56.7% and as segregating when the standard deviation between donors was above 5%. A statistical classification framework was developed to diagnose cytomegalovirus status using the catalog of TCR beta chain sequences. A later analysis assigned V and J genes by comparing TCR nucleotide sequences with IMGT/GENE-DB human TR gene sequences. Using the TCRdist pipeline, a later analysis assigned CDR3 sequences along with most-parsimonious VDJ recombination scenarios. In a later analysis, each TCR beta chain was defined by its CDR3 amino acid sequence together with its V-gene family, and reads without a unique V-gene family were excluded. To address suspected cross-contamination and a sequencing artifact, a later analysis removed around 600 highly shared, low-generation-probability nucleotide sequences. For each public chain, a later analysis derived a clonal expansion index from normalized ranks of inferred template counts within each repertoire. Generation probabilities in a later analysis came from a VDJ recombination model fitted to out-of-frame rearrangements, and those results were checked against IGoR. In a later analysis, TCR-TCR, TCR-HLA and TCR-CMV co-occurrence was scored with hypergeometric tests, and a repertoire-size bias correction was applied to TCR pairs. A later analysis estimated false discovery rates by permuting HLA or CMV assignments 20 times. In a later analysis, co-occurring TCRs were grouped using DBSCAN, and TCRdist sequence similarity was added for clustering within HLA-allele-positive subsets. Repertoires with fewer than 30,000 or more than 120,000 public chains were left out of co-occurrence clustering, as were about 5 repertoires with anomalous nucleotide sharing. The table was pulled from immuneACCESS by TCRdb, which kept in-frame rearrangements only. Such tables lose some clones; where checked, under half of the loss comes from unresolved V genes, and the rest has no known cause. V, J and clone size were drawn from that table, and D and trimming were deduced from the DNA. The sample table holds around 70,000 clones, of which more than 75% were seen once. The top ten hold 3% of the sample.

The receptor was isolated from a girl between 5 and 17 years old in good health and CMV-seropositive. The chain is made from TRBV2 and TRBJ2-1; the junction holds 7 bases that match TRBD2. The sequencing sample was made of PBMCs. Here is the DNA: TGTGCCAGCAAAGCCTGGGACTACCCCTACAATGAGCAGTTCTTC. This sequence encodes CASKAWDYPYNEQFF.